These T cell receptor beta chains were read from a single sample in a study of T cells in Graves' hyperthyroidism and ophthalmopathy. TCRdb itself ran the multiplex PCR reads through MiXCR, one entry per CDR3 protein. The sample includes 350,000 to 450,000 distinct CDR3 sequences, 15% to 20% seen only once; the top ten take approximately 33%. Sequencing was performed on blood. All receptors derive from a woman between 25 and 40 years old with Graves' hyperthyroidism that later progressed to Graves' ophthalmopathy. CDR3s include the opening cysteine and the closing phenylalanine or tryptophan. A D gene is named only where the DNA matches it firmly. Expanded clones get a size class; other rows say once, few or many, or leave the size out.

many	.	TRBJ2-1	TRBV7-9	CASSLEVSNEQFF	TGTGCCAGCAGCTTAGAGGTATCAAATGAGCAGTTCTTC
few	.	TRBJ1-4	TRBV10-1	CASSPGVGHEKLFF	TGCGCCAGCAGCCCCGGGGTCGGTCATGAAAAACTGTTTTTT
.	.	TRBJ2-5	TRBV5-4	CASSQQGSGETQYF	TGTGCCAGCAGCCAACAGGGTTCGGGGGAGACCCAGTACTTC
few	TRBD2	TRBJ2-1	TRBV5-4	CASSFRLAVYNEQFF	TGTGCCAGCAGCTTCCGACTAGCGGTTTACAATGAGCAGTTCTTC
.	.	TRBJ1-4	TRBV15	CATSWPQDREKLFF	TGTGCCACCAGCTGGCCCCAGGACCGGGAAAAACTGTTTTTT
once	.	TRBJ2-7	TRBV5-5	CASTFGEYEQYF	TGTGCCAGCACCTTCGGGGAATACGAGCAGTACTTC
few	.	TRBJ1-2	TRBV5-6	CASSLLTGGGYTF	TGTGCCAGCAGCTTGTTGACAGGAGGAGGCTACACCTTC
.	.	TRBJ1-5	TRBV28	CASSFGKINQPQHF	TGTGCCAGCAGTTTCGGGAAAATCAATCAGCCCCAGCATTTT
many	TRBD1	TRBJ2-3	TRBV7-6	CASIAKTGGYSTDTQYF	TGTGCCAGCATCGCAAAGACAGGGGGCTATAGCACAGATACGCAGTATTTT
few	.	TRBJ2-1	TRBV3-1	CASSQAAGNEQFF	TGTGCCAGCAGCCAAGCTGCGGGGAATGAGCAGTTCTTC
many	TRBD1	TRBJ2-7	TRBV11-1	CASSLEGGRYEQYF	TGTGCCAGCAGCTTAGAAGGGGGCCGCTACGAGCAGTACTTC
few	.	TRBJ2-6	TRBV19	CASSVGLSGANVLTF	TGTGCCAGTAGTGTAGGTCTGTCTGGGGCCAACGTCCTGACTTTC
many	.	TRBJ1-4	TRBV4-1	CASSQDDTGRNEKLFF	TGCGCCAGCAGCCAAGATGATACGGGACGAAATGAAAAACTGTTTTTT
many	TRBD2	TRBJ2-2	TRBV6-1	CASTRSLAANTGELFF	TGTGCCAGCACTCGTAGCCTAGCGGCGAACACCGGGGAGCTGTTTTTT
.	TRBD2	TRBJ2-1	TRBV27	CASSSGSQNEQFF	TGTGCCAGCAGTAGCGGGAGTCAGAATGAGCAGTTCTTC